This T cell receptor (beta chain) was sequenced for a study of monozygotic twins with inflammatory bowel disease. Study observations and caveats: IBD patients shared fewer clonotypes with other individuals than healthy twins, especially patients with disease activity signs.

As regards this clonotype: The antigen is unknown.

The V gene's germline CDR1 is DFQATT and CDR2 SNEGSKA (reference sequence). The CDR3 consists of 13 residues. Following a re-call of the 5' RACE reads, TCRdb has one entry per CDR3 protein and lacks DNA. The sample data list some 210,000 distinct CDR3 sequences. The genes are TRBV20-1 and TRBJ2-5; as DNA is missing, the TRBD1 call by TCRdb cannot be tested. This clonotype was sampled from a human donor with ulcerative colitis or Crohn's disease, or a healthy co-twin of an affected twin (not recorded which). Sequenced sample: blood. The CDR3: CSAGAVGRETQYF.